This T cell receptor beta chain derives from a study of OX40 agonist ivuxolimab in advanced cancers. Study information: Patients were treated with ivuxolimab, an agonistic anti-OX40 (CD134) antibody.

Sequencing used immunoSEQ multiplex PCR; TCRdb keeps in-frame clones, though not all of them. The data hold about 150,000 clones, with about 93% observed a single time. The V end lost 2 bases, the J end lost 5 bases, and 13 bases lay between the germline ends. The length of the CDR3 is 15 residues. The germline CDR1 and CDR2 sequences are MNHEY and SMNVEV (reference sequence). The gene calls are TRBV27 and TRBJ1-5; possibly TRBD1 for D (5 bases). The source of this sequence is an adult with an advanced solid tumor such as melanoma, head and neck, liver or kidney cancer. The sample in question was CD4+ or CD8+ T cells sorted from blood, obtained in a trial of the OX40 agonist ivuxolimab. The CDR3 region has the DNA TGTGCCAGCAGTTTAGGTTGGGGGGGGGATCAGCCCCAGCATTTT. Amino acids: CASSLGWGGDQPQHF.